Below are 22 T cell receptor beta chains sequenced from a single sample in a study of T cells in localized non-small cell lung cancer. Assay: immunoSEQ multiplex PCR; the TCRdb copy retains only in-frame clones and omits some. The sample includes under 75,000 clones, 70% to 90% of them seen just once. Sequencing was performed on peripheral blood, taken before any cancer treatment. These receptor sequences come from a male donor older than 55 with stage III squamous cell lung carcinoma.

CDR3 DNA sequence: TGTGCCAGCAACGACAGGGTCCTTCGCTACACCTTC. It translates to CASNDRVLRYTF. V usage is TRBV25-1 and J usage is TRBJ1-2; 7 nucleotides align to TRBD1. The CDR3 consists of 12 residues. After removal of 7 bases from V and 9 bases from J, the junction contained 8 bases not matched to a gene. Germline CDR1 reads MGHDK; CDR2 reads SYGVNS.

This chain joins TRBV5-1 and TRBJ1-5; weak D call: TRBD1 (6 bases). Germline CDR1 SGHRS, CDR2 YFSETQ. V gave up 4 bases and J gave up 4 bases, with 15 bases separating them. The length of the CDR3 is 15 residues. The CDR3 reads CASSPLTGLNQPQHF. DNA of the CDR3: TGCGCCAGCAGCCCTTTGACAGGACTTAATCAGCCCCAGCATTTT.

This clone was seen only a few times. This chain connects TRBV27 to TRBJ1-2, with D perhaps TRBD1 (6 bases). CDR1 and CDR2 (germline): MNHEY, SMNVEV (reference sequence). The germline V and J ends were trimmed by 0 bases and 2 bases, with 7 bases remaining between them. This CDR3 is 14 amino acids long. The CDR3 nucleotides read TGTGCCAGCAGTTTATCGACAGGAAACTATGGCTACACCTTC. Translating it yields CASSLSTGNYGYTF.

V gene TRBV7-3 combines with J gene TRBJ2-2; D is unresolved. The CDR3 is 13 residues long. Germline CDR1 SGHTA, CDR2 FQGTGA. Trimming took off 5 bases at V and 7 bases at J, with 11 bases between the two ends. The CDR3 region has the DNA TGTGCCAGCAGCCCGGATTCCGTCGGGGAGCTGTTTTTT. This codes for CASSPDSVGELFF.

The chain uses TRBV4-2 and TRBJ1-2; D remains ambiguous. Germline V gene sequence: CDR1 LGHNA, CDR2 YNFKEQ. Trimming took off 2 bases at V and 10 bases at J, with 11 bases between the two ends. CDR3 length: 12 amino acids. The CDR3 reads CASSQPGLNYTF. DNA of the CDR3: TGTGCCAGCAGCCAACCGGGCCTCAACTACACCTTC.

The chain is built from TRBV7-2 and TRBJ1-2, with 8 nucleotides matching TRBD1. Germline CDR1 SGHTA, CDR2 FQGNSA. CDR3 length: 14 residues. J lost 8 bases, V lost 0 bases, and 5 bases had no gene match. CDR3 in amino acids: CASSLAARGQGYTF. As DNA, the CDR3 is TGTGCCAGCAGCTTAGCCGCCAGGGGGCAAGGCTACACCTTC.

The rearrangement uses TRBV7-6 and TRBJ2-7, with D possibly matching TRBD1 (6 bases). CDR1 is SGHVS and CDR2 is FNYEAQ in the germline V gene. The ends were cut back, 5 bases at V and 3 bases at J, with 11 bases in the middle. This CDR3 spans 13 amino acids. CDR3 bases: TGTGCCAGCAGCACCACACAGGGCTACGAGCAGTACTTC. This sequence encodes CASSTTQGYEQYF.

The CDR3 region is CASSIGGTSSDTQYF. The CDR3 DNA sequence: TGTGCCAGTAGTATCGGCGGGACTAGCAGCGATACGCAGTATTTT. V is TRBV19 and J is TRBJ2-3, with 9 bases fitting TRBD2. J lost 6 bases, V lost 3 bases, and 7 bases had no gene match. Germline V lookup: CDR1 LNHDA, CDR2 SQIVND (reference sequence). The CDR3 contains 15 residues.

The genes are TRBV18 and TRBJ1-6; 11 bases align to TRBD1. V trimming: 4 bases; J trimming: 7 bases; junction bases outside the gene matches: 9. This CDR3 comprises 17 residues. CDR1 and CDR2 (germline): KGHSH, LQKENI. This CDR3 reads CASSRTGQGASNSPLHF. CDR3 bases: TGTGCCAGCTCACGAACAGGACAGGGGGCTTCAAATTCACCCCTCCACTTT.

The chain has TRBV4-1 and TRBJ2-5, with D uncertain. The CDR3 has 16 amino acids. Between the trimmed V and J ends, which lost 4 bases and 0 bases, there was a span of 15 bases. Per the germline V gene, CDR1 is MGHRA and CDR2 is YSYEKL. CDR3 bases: TGCGCCAGCAGCCGTCGGCCTGGGGAATACCAAGAGACCCAGTACTTC. It translates to CASSRRPGEYQETQYF.

The rearrangement uses TRBV27 and TRBJ1-2, with TRBD1 matching over 9 bases. Losses at the gene ends were 9 bases for V and 3 bases for J; bases not matched to a gene: 14. Germline loops: CDR1 MNHEY, CDR2 SMNVEV (reference sequence). CDR3 length equals 16 residues. In DNA form, the CDR3 reads TGTGCCAGTCGCCCCGGGACAGGGTTTAGAGACTATGGCTACACCTTC. Its protein is CASRPGTGFRDYGYTF.

The chain carries TRBV7-6 and TRBJ2-5, with D possibly TRBD2 on 6 matching bases. V lost 5 bases and J 5 bases, leaving 18 bases between the germline ends. CDR1 is SGHVS and CDR2 is FNYEAQ in the germline V gene. CDR3 length: 15 amino acids. This chain's CDR3 is CASSPNGASAETQYF. For the CDR3, the DNA is TGTGCCAGCAGCCCAAACGGGGCTAGCGCGGAGACCCAGTACTTC. Filled out from reference TRBV7-6 and TRBJ2-5, the complete variable domain reads GAGVSQSPRYKVTKRGQDVALRCDPISGHVSLYWYRQALGQGPEFLTYFNYEAQQDKSGLPNDRFSAERPEGSISTLTIQRTEQRDSAMYRCASSPNGASAETQYFGPGTRLLVL.

This CDR3 reads CASSYAPGTGYEQYF. The CDR3 DNA reads TGTGCCAGCAGTTACGCCCCGGGGACAGGGTACGAGCAGTACTTC. This sequence joins TRBV6-5 and TRBJ2-7, with 9 bases matching TRBD1. The CDR3 has 15 residues. J was trimmed by 4 bases and V by 2 bases; bases with no gene match: 6. Germline loops: CDR1 MNHEY, CDR2 SVGAGI.

The chain has TRBV6-1 and TRBJ2-7, with 7 bases aligning to TRBD1. Germline V gene sequence: CDR1 MNHNS, CDR2 SASEGT. Trimming cost V 7 bases and J 0 bases; bases outside gene matches: 3. The CDR3 spans 13 residues. In nucleotides, the CDR3 is TGTGCCAGCATTGCAGGGGGCTCCTACGAGCAGTACTTC. Its protein product is CASIAGGSYEQYF.

The chain links TRBV5-5 to TRBJ1-2; D is unresolved. Germline CDR1 is SGHKS and CDR2 is YYEKEE (reference sequence). V lost 0 bases and J 7 bases, leaving 10 bases between the germline ends. The CDR3 consists of 13 residues. The CDR3 is CASSLDVVTGYTF. CDR3 in DNA: TGTGCCAGCAGCTTGGACGTGGTCACTGGCTACACCTTC.

V usage is TRBV25-1 and J usage is TRBJ2-3; no reliable D call. Trimming took 3 bases from V and 1 from J, leaving 8 bases between them. The CDR3 loop spans 14 amino acids. Germline CDR1 MGHDK, CDR2 SYGVNS. This CDR3 is CASSDVHGTDTQYF. DNA of the CDR3: TGTGCCAGCAGTGACGTGCATGGCACAGATACGCAGTATTTT.

The chain links TRBV6-1 to TRBJ1-1, with D unclear. The germline V and J ends were trimmed by 10 bases and 1 base, with 13 bases remaining between them. CDR3 size: 13 residues. Germline CDR1 and CDR2: MNHNS and SASEGT. The CDR3 region is CATGERPNTEAFF. CDR3 in DNA: TGTGCCACCGGAGAAAGACCGAACACTGAAGCTTTCTTT.

The rearrangement joins TRBV2 to TRBJ2-2; the match to TRBD1 covers 8 bases. The CDR3 sequence is 16 residues long. Germline-derived CDR1 and CDR2 are SNHLY and FYNNEI. The J segment lost 6 bases and the V segment lost 3 bases, leaving 9 bases of the junction unmatched. CDR3 in DNA: TGTGCCAGCAGTGAGCCCAGGGGGCGGGTGGCCGGGGAGCTGTTTTTT. The encoded protein is CASSEPRGRVAGELFF.

The genes are TRBV11-2 and TRBJ1-3, with D hard to call. V was clipped by 5 bases and J by 4 bases, with 3 bases between them. The CDR3 totals 11 residues. Per germline, CDR1 SGHAT and CDR2 FQNNGV. Written as DNA, the CDR3 is TGTGCCAGCAGCCAAGGAAACACCATATATTTT. Protein: CASSQGNTIYF.

The chain recombines TRBV19 with TRBJ2-2; perhaps D is TRBD1 or TRBD2 (6 bases each). CDR1 and CDR2 from the germline V gene are LNHDA and SQIVND (reference sequence). V lost 2 bases and J 7 bases, leaving 17 bases between the germline ends. The CDR3 is made up of 16 amino acids. The CDR3 spells CASSIWSRGPGGELFF. CDR3 in DNA: TGTGCCAGTAGTATATGGAGCCGGGGGCCGGGCGGGGAGCTGTTTTTT.

J is TRBJ2-1 and V is TRBV5-4, with 11 bases aligning to TRBD2. CDR1 and CDR2 from the germline V gene are SGHNT and YYREEE (reference sequence). V shed 3 bases and J 3 bases; nucleotides not matched to a gene: 5. The CDR3 runs 16 residues. For the CDR3, the DNA is TGTGCCAGCAGCTCCAATAGCGGGGGGGACTACAATGAGCAGTTCTTC. Translating it yields CASSSNSGGDYNEQFF. Full variable domain (rest looked up from reference TRBV5-4 and TRBJ2-1): ETGVTQSPTHLIKTRGQQVTLRCSSQSGHNTVSWYQQALGQGPQFIFQYYREEENGRGNFPPRFSGLQFPNYSSELNVNALELDDSALYLCASSSNSGGDYNEQFFGPGTRLTVL.

This chain uses TRBV4-1 with TRBJ2-1; 8 nucleotides align to TRBD2. The CDR3 totals 16 residues. After removal of 4 bases from V and 8 bases from J, the junction contained 13 bases not matched to a gene. In germline, CDR1 is MGHRA, CDR2 YSYEKL. CDR3 nucleotides: TGCGCCAGCAGCCCCCGGGGCGGGGGGAACTTGGATGAGCAGTTCTTC. Translating it yields CASSPRGGGNLDEQFF.